The rows below give T cell receptor beta chains drawn from one sample of a study of beta chain features in type 1 diabetes. Generated by immunoSEQ multiplex PCR, the TCRdb table keeps only in-frame clones and is missing some. The sample lists a few hundred thousand clones, over 9.5% occurring once. The specimen was naive CD4+ T cells from blood. The receptors here all came from a young woman with type 1 diabetes. The conserved cysteine and the conserved F or W are not part of the CDR3 here. Each record gives: V gene, clone size, J gene, CDR3 protein. Size values are once, few and many counts, or a class for expanded clones, and some rows have none.

V: TRBV18
size: .
J: TRBJ2-5
CDR3: ASSPPELGETQY

V: TRBV7-2
size: .
J: TRBJ1-1
CDR3: ASSSRQGTAGAF

V: TRBV2
size: .
J: TRBJ2-2
CDR3: ASSRTSWATGELF

V: TRBV7-2
size: .
J: TRBJ2-5
CDR3: ASSVQETQY

V: TRBV5-4
size: few
J: TRBJ2-7
CDR3: ASSSTYEQY

V: TRBV11-2
size: .
J: TRBJ1-4
CDR3: ASSLGDREKLF

V: TRBV29-1
size: few
J: TRBJ2-7
CDR3: SVFLAGSPYEQY

V: TRBV11-2
size: .
J: TRBJ2-4
CDR3: ASSLAQGIQY

V: TRBV25-1
size: few
J: TRBJ2-1
CDR3: ASSLQGGEQF

V: TRBV19
size: .
J: TRBJ1-2
CDR3: ASTMPGIYGYT

V: TRBV9
size: few
J: TRBJ2-2
CDR3: ASSVGQGSGTGELF

V: TRBV20-1
size: .
J: TRBJ1-6
CDR3: SAREAALH

V: TRBV4-3
size: .
J: TRBJ2-3
CDR3: ASSQNPTGADTQY

V: TRBV5-1
size: .
J: TRBJ2-5
CDR3: ASSSRSGGETQY

V: TRBV28
size: .
J: TRBJ2-1
CDR3: ANSGTGSYNEQF

V: TRBV5-4
size: few
J: TRBJ1-4
CDR3: ASITRDRGRGGEKLF

V: TRBV9
size: few
J: TRBJ1-6
CDR3: ASSVGDTIGSPLH

V: TRBV14
size: once
J: TRBJ2-7
CDR3: ASSQYYEQY

V: TRBV9
size: few
J: TRBJ1-1
CDR3: ASSVGGGTLEAF

V: TRBV25-1
size: .
J: TRBJ1-6
CDR3: ASSRAGGNYNSPLH

V: TRBV29-1
size: few
J: TRBJ2-7
CDR3: SVNRGRLYEQY

V: TRBV5-1
size: few
J: TRBJ2-3
CDR3: ASTFRGTAGDTQY

V: TRBV28
size: few
J: TRBJ1-2
CDR3: ASSLGQGNYGYT

V: TRBV30
size: few
J: TRBJ2-7
CDR3: AWRIYKGGEQY

V: TRBV28
size: few
J: TRBJ2-6
CDR3: ASSHGSSGANVLT

V: TRBV19
size: few
J: TRBJ2-1
CDR3: ASRPDRDHEQF

V: TRBV15
size: .
J: TRBJ2-1
CDR3: ATSSGLMEGANEQF

V: TRBV18
size: .
J: TRBJ1-2
CDR3: ASSAAAEINYGYT

V: TRBV2
size: few
J: TRBJ2-7
CDR3: ASRDRTSPGEQY

V: TRBV7-2
size: few
J: TRBJ2-7
CDR3: ASSFDIYEQY

V: TRBV27
size: .
J: TRBJ2-7
CDR3: ASSRASGDYEQY

V: TRBV7-9
size: .
J: TRBJ2-7
CDR3: ASSLEQGAYEQY

V: TRBV11-2
size: .
J: TRBJ1-2
CDR3: ASSLVSANYGYT

V: TRBV4-1
size: few
J: TRBJ2-3
CDR3: ASSQTTGGGQWDTQY

V: TRBV28
size: .
J: TRBJ2-5
CDR3: ASSTGSGGRETQY

V: TRBV29-1
size: .
J: TRBJ1-1
CDR3: SALSDRGNTEAF

V: TRBV7-2
size: few
J: TRBJ2-1
CDR3: ASSLTGNSYNEQF

V: TRBV6-4
size: few
J: TRBJ2-1
CDR3: ASSEDRTDEQF

V: TRBV29-1
size: few
J: TRBJ2-5
CDR3: SVDARQETQY

V: TRBV29-1
size: few
J: TRBJ2-1
CDR3: SVDPGQGIYNEQF

V: TRBV7-2
size: .
J: TRBJ1-2
CDR3: ASSLGTVGYGYT

V: TRBV2
size: .
J: TRBJ1-3
CDR3: ASSNRGHRNTIY